Presented here are 4 T cell receptor beta chains from one specimen sequenced in a study of shared clonotypes between healthy human individuals. Here immunoSEQ multiplex PCR was the method, and the copy in TCRdb shows in-frame clones only, minus some. The table shows some 2,500,000 clones, with just under 95% occurring only once. The specimen sequenced was naive CD4+ T cells from PBMCs. Specified subset: CD45RA+ positively selected. The receptors stem from a man between 18 and 29 years old in good health. Some clones in this sample may be carry-over from other donors' samples.

V is TRBV5-1 and J is TRBJ2-1; 13 bases agree with TRBD2. V gave up 4 bases and J gave up 8 bases; unmatched junction bases: 9. CDR3 length: 16 amino acids. CDR1 is SGHRS and CDR2 is YFSETQ in the germline V gene. The CDR3: CASSPPLAGGRDEQFF. Written as DNA, the CDR3 is TGCGCCAGCAGCCCACCACTAGCGGGAGGGAGGGATGAGCAGTTCTTC.

CDR3 sequence: CASSEWTGYNTEAFF. CDR3 bases: TGTGCCAGCAGTGAGTGGACAGGGTATAACACTGAAGCTTTCTTT. The chain combines TRBV6-1 with TRBJ1-1, with 8 bases aligning to TRBD1. J gave up 2 bases and V 3 bases, and 5 bases lay outside the gene matches. Germline values: CDR1 MNHNS, CDR2 SASEGT. The CDR3 loop spans 15 amino acids.

About this clone itself: The sample has other DNA sequences that encode this CDR3 too. J is TRBJ2-2 and V is TRBV18; D is ambiguous. V lost 5 bases and J lost 2, with 3 bases in between. Germline V lookup: CDR1 KGHSH, CDR2 LQKENI. This CDR3 contains 12 residues. Here the CDR3 reads CASSSNTGELFF. The DNA for the CDR3 is TGTGCCAGCTCATCTAACACCGGGGAGCTGTTTTTT.

V is TRBV9 and J is TRBJ2-5, with 11 positions matching TRBD2. The CDR3 extends over 16 amino acids. Germline V gene data show CDR1 as SGDLS and CDR2 as YYNGEE. Trimming removed 0 bases from V and 2 bases from J; junction bases left unmatched: 3. The CDR3 region is CASSVGASGGQETQYF. In DNA, the CDR3 is TGTGCCAGCAGCGTAGGTGCTAGCGGGGGGCAAGAGACCCAGTACTTC.